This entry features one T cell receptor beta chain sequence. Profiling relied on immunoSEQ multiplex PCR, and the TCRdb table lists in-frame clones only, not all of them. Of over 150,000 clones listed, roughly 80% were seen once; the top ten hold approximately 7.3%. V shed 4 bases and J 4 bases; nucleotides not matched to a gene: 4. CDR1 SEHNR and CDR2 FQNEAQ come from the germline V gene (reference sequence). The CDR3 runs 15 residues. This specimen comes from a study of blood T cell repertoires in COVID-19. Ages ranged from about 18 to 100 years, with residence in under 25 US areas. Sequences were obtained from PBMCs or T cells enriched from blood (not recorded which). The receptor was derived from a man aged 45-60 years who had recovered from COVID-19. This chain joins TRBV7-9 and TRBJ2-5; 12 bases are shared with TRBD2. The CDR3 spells CASSSRLAGVETQYF. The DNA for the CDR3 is TGTGCCAGCAGCTCCCGACTAGCGGGGGTAGAGACCCAGTACTTC.